Included here is one T cell receptor beta chain sequence, with context. Its recognized antigen is unknown. Base qualities are not provided; no much larger clone lies one nucleotide away. The library was made by the immunoSEQ multiplex PCR assay. Approximately 10^5 TCR templates per sample were assayed on the deep sequencing platform. Genomic DNA extracted from sorted T cells was the material used for TCRbeta CDR3 sequencing. The paper's data handling went like this. The R programming language was used for the clonal analysis of the TCRbeta CDR3 data. Comparing unstimulated samples against CFSE-low samples taken after the reaction was how alloreactive CD4+ and CD8+ clones were defined. Regulatory or non-regulatory origin was assigned to alloreactive CD4+ clones by matching of sequences to sorted unstimulated Treg and non-Treg repertoires. The immuneACCESS repertoire file appears here via TCRdb, limited to in-frame rearrangements. These files lack a portion of the clones; in checked studies, under half of the deficit traces to unresolved V genes, and the cause of the others is not known. V and J calls and clone size follow that table, whereas D and trimming were derived from the DNA. The sample includes roughly 97,000 clones, with 93% observed a single time. Roughly 0.64% of the sample goes to the ten largest clones.

Sorted unstimulated T cells, along with proliferating T cells recovered from mixed lymphocyte reactions, underwent TCRbeta CDR3 sequencing. Fresh whole blood from roughly 10 HLA-typed healthy donors was used to isolate PBMCs. To map where alloreactive clones came from, CD4+ regulatory T cells in the unstimulated state were FACS-sorted. Taken from cysteine to phenylalanine, the CDR3 has 13 residues. Of all the DNA, just the CDR3 is kept, 39 bases in frame from base 1. V was cut back by 4 bases and J by 3 bases, leaving a gap of 9 bases between them. According to the germline V gene, CDR1 reads MNHEY and CDR2 reads SVGAGI. This specimen belongs to a study of siplizumab effects on memory and regulatory T cells (dated by TCRdb to between 2019 and 2020). Notes on the research overall: The study examined how the anti-CD2 antibody siplizumab affects alloreactive T-cell subsets in allogeneic mixed lymphocyte reactions built from human PBMCs. What the work shows at the level of the full study, not this receptor alone: Because sequences at frequencies below about 10^-5 were poorly captured, only a minor fraction of alloreactive clones could be mapped back to unstimulated subsets. For roughly 75-97% of proliferating CD4+ or CD8+ clones, no naive or memory phenotype could be assigned. Siplizumab significantly reduced the cumulative frequency of alloreactive sequences traceable to unstimulated CD4+ memory T cells. Unstimulated naive T cells appeared to be more diverse than memory T cells, and naive cells seemed to make a substantial contribution to the alloresponse. Of the alloreactive CD4+ clones that could be mapped, the Treg-derived share averaged approximately 67% with siplizumab compared with around 25% in control reactions. No functional confirmation was obtained for the suppressive function of proliferating Tregs from siplizumab cultures.

The source of this sequence is a human donor in good health. Rearrangement joined TRBV6-5 to TRBJ1-1; perhaps TRBD1 is the D gene, with 5 bases matching. The sequenced material came from Tregs sorted from blood. The DNA is as follows: TGTGCCAGCAGTTTGAGGGGCTACACTGAAGCTTTCTTT. Its product reads: CASSLRGYTEAFF.